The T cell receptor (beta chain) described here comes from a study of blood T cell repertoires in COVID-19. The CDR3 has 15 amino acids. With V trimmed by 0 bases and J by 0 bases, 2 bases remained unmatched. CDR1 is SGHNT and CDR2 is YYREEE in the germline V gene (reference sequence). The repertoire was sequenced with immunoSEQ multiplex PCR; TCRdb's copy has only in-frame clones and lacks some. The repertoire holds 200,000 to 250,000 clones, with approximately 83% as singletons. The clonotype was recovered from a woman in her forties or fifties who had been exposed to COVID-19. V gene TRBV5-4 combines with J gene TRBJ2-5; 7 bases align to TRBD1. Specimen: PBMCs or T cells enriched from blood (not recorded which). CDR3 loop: CASSLDRGDQETQYF. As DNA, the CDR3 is TGTGCCAGCAGCTTGGACAGGGGCGACCAAGAGACCCAGTACTTC.